One and the same sample provided the 8 T cell receptor beta chains below, sequenced in a study of identifying expanded T cells in peripheral blood. Clones were read by immunoSEQ multiplex PCR, and TCRdb kept only the in-frame ones, dropping some. Of roughly 82,000 clones listed, roughly 81% are singletons. The sequencing input was blood. All receptors come from a person between 18 and 75 years old in good health.

The chain has TRBV9 and TRBJ2-1, with D possibly being TRBD1 (5 bases). Trimming stripped 2 bases from V and 5 bases from J, with 8 bases between. Germline CDR1 SGDLS, CDR2 YYNGEE. The length of the CDR3 is 13 residues. The DNA of the CDR3 is TGTGCCAGCAGCGTGCTCAGGGACAATGAGCAGTTCTTC. Its protein product is CASSVLRDNEQFF.

This sequence joins TRBV19 and TRBJ1-5, with D maybe TRBD1 (5 bases). CDR3 length: 14 residues. Trimming left V 5 bases short and J 3 bases short, with 11 bases between. In germline, CDR1 is LNHDA, CDR2 SQIVND (reference sequence). In DNA form, the CDR3 reads TGTGCCAGTAGTGCCGACAGTAACAATCAGCCCCAGCATTTT. Its translation is CASSADSNNQPQHF.

The chain has TRBV28 and TRBJ1-4, with D unclear. Trimming took 3 bases from V and 7 from J, leaving 9 bases between them. CDR1 MDHEN and CDR2 SYDVKM come from the germline V gene. The CDR3 has 13 amino acids. The DNA of the CDR3 is TGTGCCAGCAGTTTGGGCTTTGGTGAAAAACTGTTTTTT. Translation gives CASSLGFGEKLFF.

This rearrangement joins TRBV28 to TRBJ1-5; D remains ambiguous. The V and J ends lost 8 bases and 0 bases respectively, with 17 bases between them. Per the germline V gene, CDR1 is MDHEN and CDR2 is SYDVKM. The CDR3 is 16 residues long. In DNA, the CDR3 is TGTGCCAGCCGCCCTCTCGGGGTCTATAGCAATCAGCCCCAGCATTTT. Translated, it gives CASRPLGVYSNQPQHF.

This clone is a singleton in its sample. CDR3 in DNA: TGTGCCAGCAGCATCCGGGATCAGCCCCAGCATTTT. Translating it yields CASSIRDQPQHF. The rearrangement uses TRBV7-9 and TRBJ1-5; no firm D call. The CDR3 sequence is 12 residues long. Germline CDR1 and CDR2: SEHNR and FQNEAQ (reference sequence). V shed 5 bases and J shed 5 bases, with 7 bases lying between them.

This chain links TRBV27 with TRBJ2-5; 9 bases align to TRBD1. The germline V gene has CDR1 MNHEY and CDR2 SMNVEV (reference sequence). The CDR3 covers 14 residues. The junction had 2 bases not matched to a gene; V was cut back by 4 bases and J by 2 bases. The DNA of the CDR3 is TGTGCCAGCAGTTACGGGACAGGGCAAGAGACCCAGTACTTC. Its protein is CASSYGTGQETQYF.

In this sample, this clone turned up once. The chain has TRBV13 and TRBJ2-7; TRBD1 matches at 8 bases. In germline, CDR1 is PRHDT, CDR2 FYEKMQ (reference sequence). The CDR3 covers 13 residues. J was trimmed by 2 bases and V by 4 bases; bases with no gene match: 1. The CDR3 region has the DNA TGTGCCAGCAGCTCCAGGGGGCCCTACGAGCAGTACTTC. Its protein is CASSSRGPYEQYF.

The genes are TRBV5-6 and TRBJ2-1, with a weak D call TRBD2 (5 bases). V dropped 1 base and J dropped 7 bases, with 15 bases sitting between them. Looked up from germline, CDR1 is SGHDT and CDR2 is YYEEEE. The CDR3 runs 15 residues. The CDR3 region is CASSLFSAMGNEQFF. The CDR3 region has the DNA TGTGCCAGCAGCTTGTTTAGCGCAATGGGGAATGAGCAGTTCTTC.